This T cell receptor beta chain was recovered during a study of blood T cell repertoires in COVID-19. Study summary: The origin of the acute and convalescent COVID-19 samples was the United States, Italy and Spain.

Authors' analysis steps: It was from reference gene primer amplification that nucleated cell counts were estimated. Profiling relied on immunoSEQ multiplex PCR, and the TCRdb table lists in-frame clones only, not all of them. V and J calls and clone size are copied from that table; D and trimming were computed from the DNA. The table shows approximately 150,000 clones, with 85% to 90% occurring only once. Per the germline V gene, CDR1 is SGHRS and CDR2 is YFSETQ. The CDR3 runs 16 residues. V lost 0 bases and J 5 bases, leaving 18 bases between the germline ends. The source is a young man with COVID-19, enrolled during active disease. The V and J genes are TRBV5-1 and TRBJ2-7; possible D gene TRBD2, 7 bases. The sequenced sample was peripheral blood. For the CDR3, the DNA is TGCGCCAGCAGCTTGGGCAGCTTGGGGGGGCATAACGAGCAGTACTTC. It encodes CASSLGSLGGHNEQYF.